This T cell receptor beta chain originates from a study of spatial heterogeneity in lung cancer. Study results and limitations: Tumor TCRs that were ubiquitous and expanded showed up in blood more at resection than follow-up.

This clonotype has a handful of counts. Its antigen is still unknown. This CDR3 contains 15 residues. From germline, CDR1 is DFQATT and CDR2 SNEGSKA (reference sequence). The V gene end was trimmed by 5 bases and the J gene end by 0 bases; junction bases not matched to a gene: 8. Individual TCR cDNA molecules each bore their own unique molecular identifier. TCRdb redid the calling of the 5' RACE reads with MiXCR, one entry per CDR3 protein. Of fewer than 45,000 distinct CDR3 sequences listed, roughly 7.1% were seen once; the top ten hold roughly two fifths. Time point in this sample: sample taken at primary tumor resection. Unsorted whole RNA samples from tumor, nontumor lung or frozen PBMC were sequenced.

The source of this sequence is a female donor with early-stage non-small cell lung cancer. The input for sequencing was PBMCs, taken at surgery. The chain employs TRBV20-1 and TRBJ1-2, with 8 positions matching TRBD1. In nucleotides, the CDR3 is TGCAGTGCTCTCCCCGACAGGGGAACTAACTATGGCTACACCTTC. Translating it yields CSALPDRGTNYGYTF.